This T cell receptor beta chain was captured in a study of human T cells and chemical hapten exposure. Study information: Donors were sensitized with 2% DPC on the upper inner arm. Findings and limits, study-wide: PT1 expanded TCR counts correlated positively with patch test score. Having alopecia, donors may respond immunologically unlike healthy people.

Specified time point: patch test 3, about 24 weeks after DPC sensitization. Noted treatment: therapeutic diphenylcyclopropenone sensitization with weekly scalp DPC. The library tagged each cDNA molecule with unique molecular identifiers. TCRdb reanalysed the RACE reads using MiXCR and keeps one entry per CDR3 protein. The sample lists tens of thousands of distinct CDR3 sequences, roughly 12% seen once, with roughly 2.4% in the top ten. With 4 bases removed from V and 0 bases from J, the gap between germline ends came to 9 bases. The CDR3 spans 14 residues. The germline gives CDR1 SGHRS, CDR2 YFSETQ. Comments on this clonotype: Its antigen is unidentified.

Specimen: whole blood, collected in connection with sensitization to the hapten diphenylcyclopropenone (DPC). The origin of this receptor is a man aged 25 to 40 with alopecia areata. Some clones in this sample may be carry-over from other donors' samples. The chain carries TRBV5-1 and TRBJ2-3; D gene uncertain. The CDR3 loop reads CASSPWSSTDTQYF. CDR3 DNA: TGCGCCAGCAGCCCATGGAGTAGCACAGATACGCAGTATTTT.